Detailed here is one TCR beta chain. The antigen is undetermined. Trimming stripped 4 bases from V and 0 bases from J, with 13 bases between. CDR1 and CDR2 from the germline V gene are SGHAT and FQNNGV. The CDR3 sequence is 15 residues long. This entry comes from a study of T cell responses to AZD1222 COVID-19 vaccine. The study's findings and limits: There were vaccine-associated CD4 TCRs across spike, dominant at 160-218 and 743-854.

Sequencing used immunoSEQ multiplex PCR; TCRdb keeps in-frame clones, though not all of them. In the table there are about 59,000 clones, about 91% of which are singletons. This sample comprised peripheral blood, obtained 28 days after the second AZD1222 dose. The chain couples TRBV11-2 to TRBJ2-7, with D unclear. The receptor was isolated from an adult who received the AZD1222 COVID-19 vaccine. CDR3 region: CASSSQDGYSYEQYF. The CDR3, as DNA: TGTGCCAGCAGCTCCCAGGACGGTTACTCCTACGAGCAGTACTTC.